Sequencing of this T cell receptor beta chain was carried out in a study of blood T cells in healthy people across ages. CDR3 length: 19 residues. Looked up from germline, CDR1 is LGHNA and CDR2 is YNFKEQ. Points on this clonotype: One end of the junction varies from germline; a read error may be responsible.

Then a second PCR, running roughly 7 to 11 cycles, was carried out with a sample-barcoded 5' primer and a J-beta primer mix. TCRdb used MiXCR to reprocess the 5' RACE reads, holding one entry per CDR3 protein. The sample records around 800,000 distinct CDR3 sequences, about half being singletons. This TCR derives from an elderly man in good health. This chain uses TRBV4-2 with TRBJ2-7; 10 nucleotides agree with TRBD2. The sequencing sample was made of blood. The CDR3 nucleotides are TGTGCCAACAGCCAAGTCGGTGGGATTGGGACTAGCGACACCTACGAGCAGTACTTC. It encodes CANSQVGGIGTSDTYEQYF.